A single sample gave rise to the 30 T cell receptor beta chains below, sequenced in a study of cytomegalovirus exposure and HLA in healthy donors. The PCR contained 60 Vbeta and 13 Jbeta primers. The protocol was immunoSEQ multiplex PCR, while the TCRdb copy is restricted to in-frame clones and leaves out a portion. In the table there are around 200,000 clones, 75% to 90% of which are singletons. Sample: PBMCs. These receptor sequences come from a woman aged 40 to 50 in good health and CMV-seronegative.

The chain employs TRBV30 and TRBJ2-1; TRBD2 is a possible D gene (6 bases). The V end lost 4 bases, the J end lost 7 bases, and 11 bases lay between the germline ends. Germline V CDR1 and CDR2: GTSNPN, SVGIG (reference sequence). The CDR3 runs 12 residues. CDR3 residues: CAWTSDQNEQFF. CDR3 in DNA: TGTGCCTGGACTAGCGACCAAAATGAGCAGTTCTTC.

The chain carries TRBV6-4 and TRBJ1-5; the D is unclear. Germline CDR1 MRHNA, CDR2 SNTAGT. Trimming took off 4 bases at V and 4 bases at J, with 11 bases between the two ends. This CDR3 is built from 14 residues. The CDR3 DNA sequence: TGTGCCAGCAGTGCGGGATTTGGAAATCAGCCCCAGCATTTT. Protein sequence: CASSAGFGNQPQHF.

The chain recombines TRBV28 with TRBJ2-3; 8 bases match TRBD1. The CDR3 is 15 residues long. From germline, CDR1 is MDHEN and CDR2 SYDVKM. V lost 4 bases and J lost 4; bases outside the gene matches: 7. CDR3 residues: CASSSDRGVADTQYF. DNA for the CDR3: TGTGCCAGCAGTTCCGACAGGGGAGTTGCAGATACGCAGTATTTT.

This rearrangement joins TRBV5-4 to TRBJ2-7; 9 bases align to TRBD1. J gave up 3 bases and V 3 bases, and 7 bases lay outside the gene matches. Germline V lookup: CDR1 SGHNT, CDR2 YYREEE (reference sequence). This CDR3 contains 15 residues. The CDR3 DNA is TGTGCCAGCAGCTCAACCGGGACAGGGTTCTACGAGCAGTACTTC. Residues: CASSSTGTGFYEQYF.

The J gene is TRBJ2-2, the V gene TRBV27; D is ambiguous. V lost 4 bases, J lost 1 base, and 13 bases lay in between. The CDR3 has 16 amino acids. The germline V gene has CDR1 MNHEY and CDR2 SMNVEV (reference sequence). The CDR3 spells CASSYSARWNTGELFF. CDR3 bases: TGTGCCAGCAGTTATTCTGCCAGGTGGAACACCGGGGAGCTGTTTTTT.

This chain links TRBV10-2 with TRBJ2-5; 7 nucleotides match TRBD2. The CDR3 is 20 residues long. Unmatched junction bases numbered 18, after V lost 0 bases and J lost 2 bases. CDR1 is WSHSY and CDR2 is SAAADI in the germline V gene. CDR3 DNA: TGCGCCAGCAGTGAGTCGGGGCTAGCGGTCGTCCGGGGCATACAAGAGACCCAGTACTTC. Protein sequence: CASSESGLAVVRGIQETQYF.

The chain uses TRBV7-9 and TRBJ2-1; the D gene is possibly TRBD2 (5 bases). Germline CDR1 SEHNR, CDR2 FQNEAQ (reference sequence). Trimming shortened V by 4 bases and J by 0 bases, and 19 bases separated the two germline ends. This CDR3 spans 18 amino acids. The CDR3 DNA is TGTGCCAGCAGCTCCCCCCTTTCTAGCCCCTTCTCCTACAATGAGCAGTTCTTC. Amino acid sequence: CASSSPLSSPFSYNEQFF.

In this sample, this clone turned up a few times. J is TRBJ1-4 and V is TRBV15; D is perhaps TRBD1 (5 bases). The CDR3 totals 16 residues. The germline V gene has CDR1 LNHNV and CDR2 YYDKDF (reference sequence). The ends were cut back, 0 bases at V and 5 bases at J, with 13 bases in the middle. The CDR3 here is CATSRDRGQVNEKLFF. DNA for the CDR3: TGTGCCACCAGCAGAGATCGCGGACAAGTAAATGAAAAACTGTTTTTT.

The chain has TRBV6-5 and TRBJ1-2; possibly TRBD1 for D (5 bases). V dropped 6 bases and J dropped 2 bases, with 16 bases sitting between them. The CDR3 is 15 residues long. Germline V gene lookup returns CDR1 MNHEY and CDR2 SVGAGI. The CDR3 sequence: CASSPGARLNYGYTF. The CDR3 bases are TGTGCCAGCAGCCCTGGGGCAAGGCTAAACTATGGCTACACCTTC.

The rearrangement links TRBV2 to TRBJ2-4; TRBD1 aligns across 11 bases. The V and J ends lost 8 bases and 1 base, in that order; junction bases with no gene match: 4. The V gene's germline CDR1 is SNHLY and CDR2 FYNNEI. The CDR3 length is 15 residues. The CDR3 DNA reads as TGTGCCAGCCGCGGACAGGGGGCGGCCAAAAACATTCAGTACTTC. Translation gives CASRGQGAAKNIQYF. The complete variable domain, with remaining parts taken from reference TRBV2 and TRBJ2-4, reads EPEVTQTPSHQVTQMGQEVILRCVPISNHLYFYWYRQILGQKVEFLVSFYNNEISEKSEIFDDQFSVERPDGSNFTLKIRSTKLEDSAMYFCASRGQGAAKNIQYFGAGTRLSVL.

Comments on this clone: A read error may account for a junction end that differs from germline. Other DNA variants within this sample encode the same CDR3. The chain links TRBV28 to TRBJ1-4; D may be TRBD1 (6 bases). CDR3 size: 17 residues. Germline CDR1 is MDHEN and CDR2 is SYDVKM. CDR3 DNA sequence: TGTGCCAGTAGTTTAAGGCTGGACAGTAGAACTAATGAAAAACTGTTTTTT. It yields the protein CASSLRLDSRTNEKLFF.

This chain joins TRBV11-2 and TRBJ2-1, with 9 positions matching TRBD2. V lost 1 base and J lost 3; bases outside the gene matches: 4. Germline CDR1 SGHAT, CDR2 FQNNGV. The CDR3 length is 16 residues. CDR3 DNA sequence: TGTGCCAGCAGCTTAGCGCTAGCGGGACACTACAATGAGCAGTTCTTC. It translates to CASSLALAGHYNEQFF.

Only a few counts were recorded for this clone. This chain connects TRBV7-2 to TRBJ1-2; D possibly corresponds to TRBD1 (6 bases). The CDR3 runs to 15 residues. Germline CDR1 is SGHTA and CDR2 is FQGNSA. Trimming pared 5 bases from V and 2 bases from J, leaving 15 bases between. CDR3 protein: CASSRWGQGNYGYTF. As DNA, the CDR3 is TGTGCCAGCAGCCGATGGGGGCAGGGGAACTATGGCTACACCTTC.

J is TRBJ2-7 and V is TRBV18, with D possibly being TRBD2 (5 bases). The CDR3 consists of 14 residues. The V and J ends lost 1 base and 5 bases respectively, with 12 bases between them. CDR1 and CDR2 (germline): KGHSH, LQKENI. CDR3 sequence (DNA): TGTGCCAGCTCACCACAGGAGGAACTAAACGAGCAGTACTTC. This codes for CASSPQEELNEQYF.

This clone was picked up one time. The chain recombines TRBV18 with TRBJ2-1; 7 nucleotides align to TRBD2. V was clipped by 3 bases and J by 5 bases; unmatched bases: 4. The CDR3 totals 14 residues. Germline loops: CDR1 KGHSH, CDR2 LQKENI. This chain's CDR3 is CASSPRRGNNEQFF. CDR3 bases: TGTGCCAGCTCACCCCGGCGGGGGAACAATGAGCAGTTCTTC.

This chain joins TRBV30 and TRBJ2-5; the match to TRBD1 covers 9 bases. The J segment lost 0 bases and the V segment lost 0 bases, leaving 20 bases of the junction unmatched. Germline V CDR1 and CDR2: GTSNPN, SVGIG (reference sequence). This CDR3 is built from 21 residues. The CDR3 loop reads CAWSVGSGTGRRPGYQETQYF. The CDR3 region has the DNA TGTGCCTGGAGTGTAGGGTCCGGGACAGGGAGGCGTCCGGGGTACCAAGAGACCCAGTACTTC.

The rearrangement uses TRBV6-5 and TRBJ2-1; 12 nucleotides match TRBD1. Germline CDR1 reads MNHEY; CDR2 reads SVGAGI. V shed 7 bases, J shed 7 bases, and the junction held 5 bases outside the gene matches. CDR3 length: 14 residues. The CDR3 loop reads CASKWDRGQNEQFF. CDR3 coding DNA: TGTGCCAGCAAGTGGGACAGGGGGCAAAATGAGCAGTTCTTC.

This rearrangement joins TRBV6-1 to TRBJ1-1; a weak D match, TRBD1 (5 bases). Trimming pared 5 bases from V and 6 bases from J, leaving 16 bases between. Germline loops: CDR1 MNHNS, CDR2 SASEGT. This CDR3 contains 14 residues. The chain's CDR3 is CASSHGGVAAEAFF. The CDR3 nucleotides are TGTGCCAGCAGTCACGGGGGGGTGGCGGCTGAAGCTTTCTTT.

The table lists this clone with a few counts. This chain links TRBV5-6 with TRBJ2-6, with D maybe TRBD2 (5 bases). V lost 1 base and J lost 2, with 10 bases in between. Germline CDR1 reads SGHDT; CDR2 reads YYEEEE. This CDR3 spans 16 amino acids. This CDR3 reads CASSLYFGTGANVLTF. The CDR3 DNA reads TGTGCCAGCAGCTTGTATTTCGGGACTGGGGCCAACGTCCTGACTTTC.

The J gene is TRBJ2-3, the V gene TRBV11-2; D unresolved. The V gene's germline CDR1 is SGHAT and CDR2 FQNNGV. The CDR3 has 13 residues. Trimming cost V 5 bases and J 2 bases, with 8 bases left between them. CDR3 region: CASSPLFTDTQYF. CDR3 coding DNA: TGTGCCAGCAGCCCTTTGTTCACAGATACGCAGTATTTT.

The chain couples TRBV27 to TRBJ1-2; possibly TRBD1 for D (6 bases). V lost 6 bases and J 7 bases, leaving 21 bases between the germline ends. The germline CDR1 and CDR2 sequences are MNHEY and SMNVEV (reference sequence). The CDR3 runs to 15 residues. CDR3 sequence reads: CASSQGIRLFGGYTF. DNA for the CDR3: TGTGCCAGCAGCCAGGGGATCAGGTTATTCGGTGGCTACACCTTC.

This clone came up once. CDR3 loop: CASSQGTGSSYEQYF. As DNA, the CDR3 is TGTGCCAGCAGCCAGGGGACAGGGAGCTCCTACGAGCAGTACTTC. The chain combines TRBV6-5 with TRBJ2-7; 9 nucleotides align to TRBD1. V shed 6 bases and J 0 bases; nucleotides not matched to a gene: 6. This CDR3 has 15 amino acids. CDR1 and CDR2 (germline): MNHEY, SVGAGI.

The chain is built from TRBV6-6 and TRBJ1-4; a weak D match, TRBD1 (6 bases). Deletions cut 6 bases from V and 5 bases from J, with 13 bases between. The CDR3 is 14 amino acids. Germline V gives CDR1 MNHNY, CDR2 SVGAGI (reference sequence). CDR3 loop: CASSRGQQNEKLFF. DNA for the CDR3: TGTGCCAGCAGCCGAGGACAGCAAAATGAAAAACTGTTTTTT.

CDR3 in DNA: TGTGCCAGCAGAAGTGGGACAGCCAACTCCTACGAGCAGTACTTC. As protein: CASRSGTANSYEQYF. The chain employs TRBV6-5 and TRBJ2-7; 7 nucleotides match TRBD1. J lost 0 bases, V lost 6 bases, and 8 bases had no gene match. The CDR3 runs to 15 residues. Looked up from germline, CDR1 is MNHEY and CDR2 is SVGAGI.

The genes are TRBV7-8 and TRBJ1-2; D not resolved. In germline, CDR1 is SGHVS, CDR2 FQNEAQ. This CDR3 has 14 amino acids. With 3 bases removed from V and 4 bases from J, the gap between germline ends came to 12 bases. Written as DNA, the CDR3 is TGTGCCAGCAGCTTGGCCGATGCCTTCTATGGCTACACCTTC. Translating gives CASSLADAFYGYTF.

The chain joins TRBV6-1 to TRBJ2-5; 15 nucleotides match TRBD2. Gene TRBJ2-7 matches the end of the DNA better, so the J call may be wrong. The CDR3 contains 15 residues. CDR1 and CDR2 (germline): MNHNS, SASEGT. Here the CDR3 DNA reads TGTGCCAGCAGTCCACCGGGACTAGCGGGAGGCGAGCAGTACTTC. It encodes CASSPPGLAGGEQYF.

The rearrangement joins TRBV7-3 to TRBJ2-5, with TRBD2 matching 9 bases. V dropped 1 base and J dropped 5; count of bases not matched to a gene: 5. CDR1 is SGHTA, CDR2 FQGTGA, per germline. The CDR3 consists of 15 residues. Written as DNA, the CDR3 is TGTGCCAGCAGCTTAATTGCGGGGGGGAAGGAGACCCAGTACTTC. Its protein is CASSLIAGGKETQYF. Full variable domain (missing parts from reference TRBV7-3 and TRBJ2-5): GAGVSQTPSNKVTEKGKYVELRCDPISGHTALYWYRQSLGQGPEFLIYFQGTGAADDSGLPNDRFFAVRPEGSVSTLKIQRTERGDSAVYLCASSLIAGGKETQYFGPGTRLLVL.

J is TRBJ2-2 and V is TRBV15; 8 positions agree with TRBD1. J was trimmed by 7 bases and V by 1 base; bases with no gene match: 2. Germline V gene sequence: CDR1 LNHNV, CDR2 YYDKDF (reference sequence). The length of the CDR3 is 14 residues. This CDR3 reads CATSRGTGRGELFF. CDR3 bases: TGTGCCACCAGCAGAGGGACAGGGCGCGGGGAGCTGTTTTTT.

Notes on this clone: Different DNA sequences within this sample yield the same CDR3. The chain links TRBV15 to TRBJ1-4, with D tentatively TRBD1 (5 bases). Trimming pared 3 bases from V and 10 bases from J, leaving 15 bases between. CDR3 length equals 14 residues. Germline V CDR1 and CDR2: LNHNV, YYDKDF (reference sequence). The CDR3, as DNA: TGTGCCACCAGCAGTGGAGGGGTAGTTCGAAAACTGTTTTTT. Translation gives CATSSGGVVRKLFF.

This clone occurred a few times. The sample holds other DNA sequences that translate to the same CDR3. The rearrangement uses TRBV30 and TRBJ1-5; D is unresolved. In germline, CDR1 is GTSNPN, CDR2 SVGIG (reference sequence). V dropped 0 bases and J dropped 4 bases, with 7 bases sitting between them. CDR3 length equals 13 residues. CDR3 nucleotide sequence: TGTGCCTGGAGTGTAGAGGAAAATCAGCCCCAGCATTTT. It encodes CAWSVEENQPQHF.